Listed here are 23 T cell receptor beta chains from one sample, sequenced in a study of technical replicates of blood from a few donors. The assay was immunoSEQ multiplex PCR, and TCRdb's table has in-frame clones only and misses some. The sample carries 60,000 to 90,000 clones, about 92% recorded once. Sequenced input: T cells isolated from PBMCs. The origin of the receptors is a human donor in good health.

The rearrangement joins TRBV5-6 to TRBJ1-4; the D gene is possibly TRBD1 (6 bases). Germline V gene sequence: CDR1 SGHDT, CDR2 YYEEEE. CDR3 size: 14 residues. V gave up 1 base and J gave up 7 bases, with 11 bases separating them. The CDR3, as DNA: TGTGCCAGCAGCTTGAGACAGGACGGTGAAAAACTGTTTTTT. This gives the protein CASSLRQDGEKLFF.

About this clone: One junction end disagrees with the germline gene, perhaps due to a read error. The chain carries TRBV7-7 and TRBJ2-7; TRBD1 might be the D (5 bases). The germline V gene encodes CDR1 SSHAT and CDR2 FNYEAQ (reference sequence). CDR3 length: 14 amino acids. The CDR3 DNA reads TGTGCTAGCAGCTTAGGGGTAGGGGCTTACGAGCAGTACTTC. Translated, it gives CASSLGVGAYEQYF.

The V gene is TRBV19, the J gene TRBJ1-1; D uncertain. Germline V CDR1 and CDR2: LNHDA, SQIVND (reference sequence). Trimming shortened V by 4 bases and J by 8 bases, and 17 bases separated the two germline ends. This CDR3 is 14 amino acids long. CDR3 protein: CASSTAAGVREAFF. The CDR3 DNA reads TGTGCCAGTAGTACGGCTGCGGGAGTGAGGGAAGCTTTCTTT.

The chain combines TRBV7-3 with TRBJ2-5; D perhaps matches TRBD2 (5 bases). CDR1 is SGHTA and CDR2 is FQGTGA in the germline V gene. Trimming took off 3 bases at V and 1 base at J, with 6 bases between the two ends. The CDR3 loop spans 13 amino acids. The CDR3, as DNA: TGTGCCAGCAGCTTTGGGAGCCAAGAGACCCAGTACTTC. The encoded protein is CASSFGSQETQYF.

This clone has just one count. The chain joins TRBV19 to TRBJ1-1, with TRBD1 matching over 9 bases. Germline-derived CDR1 and CDR2 are LNHDA and SQIVND (reference sequence). The CDR3 runs 19 residues. V shed 7 bases and J 0 bases; nucleotides not matched to a gene: 18. CDR3 region: CASTHIGRATGGMNTEAFF. The CDR3 DNA reads as TGTGCCAGTACCCATATCGGGAGGGCGACAGGGGGGATGAACACTGAAGCTTTCTTT.

The J gene is TRBJ1-2, the V gene TRBV7-6; D gene unclear. This CDR3 spans 12 amino acids. Germline values: CDR1 SGHVS, CDR2 FNYEAQ. V was pared by 3 bases and J by 2 bases, with 4 bases between. CDR3 sequence (DNA): TGTGCCAGCAGCTTTATAAACTATGGCTACACCTTC. This gives the protein CASSFINYGYTF.

The rearrangement uses TRBV5-8 and TRBJ2-1; D possibly corresponds to TRBD2 (5 bases). CDR3 size: 14 residues. V was pared by 2 bases and J by 3 bases, with 9 bases between. Per the germline V gene, CDR1 is SGHTS and CDR2 is YDEGEE. The DNA of the CDR3 is TGTGCCAGCAGCTTCGGCGGGTACTACAATGAGCAGTTCTTC. It encodes CASSFGGYYNEQFF.

The V gene is TRBV6-7, the J gene TRBJ2-3; D is perhaps TRBD1 (5 bases). TRBV6-7 is an ORF, and what it does is uncertain. V dropped 9 bases and J dropped 0 bases, with 13 bases sitting between them. This CDR3 is 14 amino acids long. CDR3 sequence (DNA): TGTGCCAGTAATAGGGGTTTAAGCACAGATACGCAGTATTTT. Its protein product is CASNRGLSTDTQYF.

The genes are TRBV7-9 and TRBJ1-5; D unresolved. Germline-derived CDR1 and CDR2 are SEHNR and FQNEAQ (reference sequence). V dropped 3 bases and J dropped 5 bases, with 8 bases sitting between them. There are 13 residues in the CDR3. CDR3 sequence (DNA): TGTGCCAGCAGCTTCGGTGAAGATCAGCCCCAGCATTTT. Translation gives CASSFGEDQPQHF.

This chain links TRBV27 with TRBJ2-2; 8 bases align to TRBD2. V lost 1 base and J lost 6; bases outside the gene matches: 4. This CDR3 is built from 15 residues. Germline lookup yields CDR1 MNHEY and CDR2 SMNVEV (reference sequence). CDR3 nucleotides: TGTGCCAGCAGTTTATTAGCGGGAAGTGCCGGGGAGCTGTTTTTT. It encodes CASSLLAGSAGELFF.

This chain uses TRBV11-3 with TRBJ2-1; TRBD2 agrees at 10 bases. Germline loops: CDR1 SGHNT, CDR2 YENEEA. The V gene end was trimmed by 5 bases and the J gene end by 8 bases; junction bases not matched to a gene: 9. The CDR3 contains 15 residues. The CDR3 DNA follows: TGTGCCAGCAGCAGGCTAGCGGGAGCCGGGGATGAGCAGTTCTTC. Residues: CASSRLAGAGDEQFF.

V gene TRBV7-9 combines with J gene TRBJ2-3; TRBD2 matches 7 bases. The CDR3 spans 14 residues. V was clipped by 1 base and J by 5 bases; unmatched bases: 3. Germline loops: CDR1 SEHNR, CDR2 FQNEAQ (reference sequence). CDR3 protein: CASSLVAGGDTQYF. CDR3 DNA sequence: TGTGCCAGCAGCTTAGTAGCGGGCGGAGATACGCAGTATTTT.

V usage is TRBV2 and J usage is TRBJ1-1; 8 nucleotides match TRBD1. V was pared by 7 bases and J by 6 bases, with 7 bases of the junction left unmatched. The CDR3 is made up of 13 amino acids. Per germline, CDR1 SNHLY and CDR2 FYNNEI. CDR3 DNA sequence: TGTGCCAGCATTTCAGGGGGCTGGGCTGAAGCTTTCTTT. It translates to CASISGGWAEAFF.

This clone was seen a handful of times. The chain is built from TRBV21-1 and TRBJ1-1. TRBV21-1 is given as a pseudogene. The CDR3 contains 11 residues. CDR3 DNA sequence: TGTGCCAGCAGGGGAGTACCTGAAGCTTTCTTT. This encodes CASRGVPEAFF.

The chain couples TRBV5-6 to TRBJ2-3; D possibly corresponds to TRBD2 (6 bases). This CDR3 is built from 16 residues. CDR1 and CDR2 from the germline V gene are SGHDT and YYEEEE. V lost 4 bases to trimming and J lost 2 bases, with 17 bases between them. CDR3 protein: CASSDKAGTPTDTQYF. The CDR3 DNA follows: TGTGCCAGCAGCGATAAAGCGGGTACCCCCACAGATACGCAGTATTTT.

This clone was counted a few times. V is TRBV5-1 and J is TRBJ1-1; D remains ambiguous. CDR3 length: 13 residues. Per germline, CDR1 SGHRS and CDR2 YFSETQ. V shed 1 base and J shed 1 base, with 5 bases lying between them. CDR3 DNA: TGCGCCAGCAGCTTGCCGGGGAACACTGAAGCTTTCTTT. Translated, it gives CASSLPGNTEAFF.

This clone was found once. V gene TRBV19 combines with J gene TRBJ1-1, with 8 positions matching TRBD1. The trim removed 8 bases at V and 1 base at J, leaving 3 bases unmatched. The CDR3 loop spans 13 amino acids. CDR1 and CDR2 (germline): LNHDA, SQIVND (reference sequence). CDR3 in amino acids: CASGQGTNTEAFF. The CDR3 DNA is TGTGCCAGTGGACAGGGTACGAACACTGAAGCTTTCTTT.

V usage is TRBV28 and J usage is TRBJ1-5, with a tentative D call TRBD1 (5 bases). The CDR3 loop spans 15 amino acids. Germline V gene lookup returns CDR1 MDHEN and CDR2 SYDVKM. V was cut by 4 bases and J by 4 bases, with 14 bases left in between. The CDR3 protein is CASSYPGRSNQPQHF. CDR3 nucleotides: TGTGCCAGCAGTTATCCAGGGAGGAGTAATCAGCCCCAGCATTTT. The whole variable domain, filled in from reference TRBV28 and TRBJ1-5, reads DVKVTQSSRYLVKRTGEKVFLECVQDMDHENMFWYRQDPGLGLRLIYFSYDVKMKEKGDIPEGYSVSREKKERFSLILESASTNQTSMYLCASSYPGRSNQPQHFGDGTRLSIL.

V gene TRBV13 combines with J gene TRBJ1-4, with D possibly being TRBD1 (6 bases). Germline V gene sequence: CDR1 PRHDT, CDR2 FYEKMQ (reference sequence). This CDR3 spans 15 amino acids. V lost 1 base to trimming and J lost 7 bases, with 13 bases between them. DNA of the CDR3: TGTGCCAGCAGCTTAGAAACAGGGCAGACTGAAAAACTGTTTTTT. Amino acid sequence: CASSLETGQTEKLFF.

About this clone: The junction shows a germline mismatch at one end, possibly a read error. The chain's CDR3 is CASSHSGAGLEQFF. The CDR3 DNA is TGTGCCAGCAGTCACTCAGGGGCAGGTCTGGAGCAGTTCTTC. The chain employs TRBV6-5 and TRBJ2-1, with D possibly TRBD1 on 6 matching bases. This CDR3 is 14 amino acids long. The germline V gene encodes CDR1 MNHEY and CDR2 SVGAGI.

The chain links TRBV5-1 to TRBJ1-1; 9 nucleotides agree with TRBD1. CDR3 size: 14 residues. J was trimmed by 5 bases and V by 3 bases; bases with no gene match: 5. In germline, CDR1 is SGHRS, CDR2 YFSETQ. The CDR3 DNA is TGCGCCAGCAGCTGGACAGGGGTAGGGACTGAAGCTTTCTTT. This gives the protein CASSWTGVGTEAFF.

V and J are TRBV19 and TRBJ2-1; weak D call: TRBD2 (5 bases). Looked up from germline, CDR1 is LNHDA and CDR2 is SQIVND (reference sequence). The CDR3 loop spans 14 amino acids. For the CDR3, the DNA is TGTGCATCCAAAGGACGGGAAGGCTACAATGAGCAGTTCTTC. It codes for CASKGREGYNEQFF.

V usage is TRBV7-9 and J usage is TRBJ2-2; 10 nucleotides agree with TRBD2. Germline lookup yields CDR1 SEHNR and CDR2 FQNEAQ (reference sequence). Unmatched junction bases numbered 2, after V lost 1 base and J lost 6 bases. This CDR3 comprises 15 residues. DNA for the CDR3: TGTGCCAGCAGCTTAGAAGCGGGAGGGCCCGGGGAGCTGTTTTTT. This translates into CASSLEAGGPGELFF.